This T cell receptor beta chain came from a study of siplizumab effects on memory and regulatory T cells (dated by TCRdb to the late 2010s). As for the study more broadly: The effect of the anti-CD2 antibody siplizumab on alloreactive T-cell subsets was examined in allogeneic mixed lymphocyte reactions constructed from human PBMCs.

Sorted unstimulated T cells, along with proliferating T cells recovered from mixed lymphocyte reactions, underwent TCRbeta CDR3 sequencing. Fresh whole blood from about 9 HLA-typed healthy donors was used as the source from which PBMCs were isolated. Library preparation was by the immunoSEQ multiplex PCR assay. The deep sequencing platform assayed some 90,000 TCR templates per sample. Genomic DNA extracted from sorted T cells was used for TCRbeta CDR3 sequencing. On the study's bioinformatics: The R programming language was used for clonal analysis of TCRbeta CDR3 data. Unstimulated samples were compared with post-reaction CFSE-low samples to define alloreactive CD4+ and CD8+ clones. Regulatory or non-regulatory origin was assigned to alloreactive CD4+ clones by matching of sequences to sorted unstimulated Treg and non-Treg repertoires. The source is immuneACCESS, and TCRdb retained only in-frame sequences with V and J called. Part of the clones is not carried over; for the studies checked, unresolved V genes explain less than half of this, and the remainder is unexplained. V, J and clone size are those of that table, while D and trimming were read from the DNA. The sample profile shows 85,000 or so clones; roughly 94% of them were found once. The top ten constitute about a fifth of the sample.

Broader findings and caveats from the paper: The suppressive function of proliferating Tregs from siplizumab cultures was not functionally confirmed. Because sequences at frequencies below about 10^-5 were poorly captured, only a minor fraction of alloreactive clones could be mapped back to unstimulated subsets. Unstimulated naive T cells appeared to be more diverse than memory T cells, and naive cells seemed to make a substantial contribution to the alloresponse. The cumulative frequency of alloreactive sequences traceable to unstimulated CD4+ memory T cells was significantly reduced by siplizumab. A naive or memory phenotype could not be assigned to roughly 75-96% of proliferating CD4+ or CD8+ clones. Among mappable alloreactive CD4+ clones, an average Treg-derived fraction of 68.8% was observed with siplizumab, compared with roughly 27% in control reactions.

This clone was seen only once. It has no known antigen specificity. The sample holds no much larger clone one base away, and base qualities are not on file. This receptor was taken from a human donor in good health. The source material was CD8+ T cells sorted from blood.

The CDR3 protein: CASSQSGVGCSYNEQFF. The nucleotides read TGTGCCAGCAGCCAATCGGGGGTGGGGTGCTCCTACAATGAGCAGTTCTTC. The chain uses TRBV21-1 and TRBJ2-1; the table's D call of TRBD2 was not tested on the DNA. TRBV21-1 is described as a pseudogene. The CDR3 measures 17 amino acids from cysteine to phenylalanine. The read is trimmed to its CDR3 DNA, 51 bases read in frame from base 1.